The 12 T cell receptor beta chains listed next were all sequenced from one sample in a study of T cells and Merkel cell carcinoma outcomes. TCRdb's copy holds only in-frame clones and misses some; the assay was immunoSEQ multiplex PCR. The table records 15,000 or so clones, 85% to 90% of them present only once. Sample: tumor tissue from Merkel cell carcinoma. The receptors were sampled from a human donor with Merkel cell carcinoma.

The CDR3 sequence: CASSPITNEKLFF. The CDR3 nucleotides are TGCGCCAGCAGTCCGATAACTAATGAAAAACTGTTTTTT. The chain employs TRBV5-1 and TRBJ1-4; D not certain. The CDR3 is made up of 13 amino acids. Trimming cost V 5 bases and J 1 base, with 6 bases left between them. Germline V lookup: CDR1 SGHRS, CDR2 YFSETQ.

The chain is built from TRBV6-1 and TRBJ1-5; D is unclear. Germline V CDR1 and CDR2: MNHNS, SASEGT. This CDR3 comprises 13 residues. V lost 2 bases and J lost 2, with 4 bases in between. CDR3 loop: CASSESRNQPQHF. The CDR3 nucleotides are TGTGCCAGCAGTGAATCGCGCAATCAGCCCCAGCATTTT.

The rearrangement links TRBV7-2 to TRBJ2-4; D gene unclear. From germline, CDR1 is SGHTA and CDR2 FQGNSA. The CDR3 is made up of 13 amino acids. With 3 bases removed from V and 6 bases from J, the gap between germline ends came to 9 bases. As DNA, the CDR3 is TGTGCCAGCAGCTTTGAGTTCGGAAACATTCAGTACTTC. The encoded protein is CASSFEFGNIQYF. Looking up the rest from reference TRBV7-2 and TRBJ2-4 gives the full variable domain: GAGVSQSPSNKVTEKGKDVELRCDPISGHTALYWYRQSLGQGLEFLIYFQGNSAPDKSGLPSDRFSAERTGGSVSTLTIQRTQQEDSAVYLCASSFEFGNIQYFGAGTRLSVL.

V and J are TRBV15 and TRBJ1-2, with a tentative D call TRBD1 (6 bases). Trimming removed 0 bases at V and 8 bases at J, with 16 bases between. CDR3 size: 15 residues. Germline CDR1 and CDR2: LNHNV and YYDKDF (reference sequence). CDR3 residues: CATSRDPRGDWGYTF. The DNA of the CDR3 is TGTGCCACCAGCAGAGATCCGAGGGGGGACTGGGGCTACACCTTC.

The CDR3 region is CASRVGGQETQYF. The CDR3 nucleotides are TGTGCCAGCAGGGTCGGGGGGCAAGAGACCCAGTACTTC. The genes are TRBV2 and TRBJ2-5; 7 nucleotides match TRBD2. Germline CDR1 reads SNHLY; CDR2 reads FYNNEI. J lost 2 bases, V lost 6 bases, and 3 bases had no gene match. The CDR3 is 13 amino acids.

V is TRBV30 and J is TRBJ1-2; TRBD1 aligns across 7 bases. V gave up 2 bases and J gave up 4 bases; unmatched junction bases: 16. The CDR3 totals 17 residues. Germline values: CDR1 GTSNPN, CDR2 SVGIG (reference sequence). The DNA of the CDR3 is TGTGCCTGGAGTCGTTTTCTTCGGGACAGACTTTCCTATGGCTACACCTTC. As protein: CAWSRFLRDRLSYGYTF.

This clone has a single count. The rearrangement links TRBV7-6 to TRBJ2-2; perhaps TRBD1 as D (5 bases). The CDR3 runs to 15 residues. Looked up from germline, CDR1 is SGHVS and CDR2 is FNYEAQ. V lost 1 base, J lost 5 bases, and 11 bases lay in between. The CDR3 coding sequence is TGTGCCAGCAGCTTAGAAGGGGCGCGAACCGGGGAGCTGTTTTTT. This encodes CASSLEGARTGELFF.

The chain has TRBV5-5 and TRBJ2-7; D may match TRBD1 or TRBD2 (5 bases each). The CDR3 runs to 17 residues. Germline V CDR1 and CDR2: SGHKS, YYEKEE (reference sequence). V was shortened by 3 bases and J by 0 bases, with 19 bases between the two germline ends. This CDR3 is CASSSETGTFSSYEQYF. In DNA form, the CDR3 reads TGTGCCAGCAGCTCTGAAACCGGGACGTTCAGCTCCTACGAGCAGTACTTC.

The chain employs TRBV7-9 and TRBJ1-1; possibly TRBD1 for D (6 bases). The germline V gene has CDR1 SEHNR and CDR2 FQNEAQ (reference sequence). The CDR3 covers 16 residues. V was trimmed by 4 bases and J by 0 bases, leaving 15 bases between them. The CDR3 loop reads CASSYRRDIMNTEAFF. The CDR3 DNA follows: TGTGCCAGCAGCTACCGCAGGGACATCATGAACACTGAAGCTTTCTTT.

This clone showed up just a few times. The junction departs from the called germline gene at one end, perhaps through a read error. The V call is TRBV4-1, the J call TRBJ1-6; D ambiguous. The CDR3 length is 13 residues. The germline CDR1 and CDR2 sequences are MGHRA and YSYEKL. The CDR3 region is CASSQGHNSPLHF. The DNA for the CDR3 is TGCGCCAGCAGCCAAGGGCATAACTCACCCCTCCACTTT.

V usage is TRBV6-4 and J usage is TRBJ1-1; D is unresolved. The CDR3 loop spans 15 amino acids. Per the germline V gene, CDR1 is MRHNA and CDR2 is SNTAGT. Trimming cost V 9 bases and J 0 bases, with 17 bases left between them. CDR3 nucleotide sequence: TGTGCCAGTAAAATGGAAAGCAGTATGAACACTGAAGCTTTCTTT. It is translated as CASKMESSMNTEAFF.

This clone was seen once. The chain carries TRBV6-4 and TRBJ1-6; 7 nucleotides align to TRBD1. Germline lookup yields CDR1 MRHNA and CDR2 SNTAGT. The CDR3 loop spans 14 amino acids. Trimming took 0 bases from V and 10 from J; bases not matched to a gene: 3. The CDR3 loop reads CASSDSGGVSPLHF. CDR3 DNA sequence: TGTGCCAGCAGTGACTCAGGGGGCGTCTCACCCCTCCACTTT.